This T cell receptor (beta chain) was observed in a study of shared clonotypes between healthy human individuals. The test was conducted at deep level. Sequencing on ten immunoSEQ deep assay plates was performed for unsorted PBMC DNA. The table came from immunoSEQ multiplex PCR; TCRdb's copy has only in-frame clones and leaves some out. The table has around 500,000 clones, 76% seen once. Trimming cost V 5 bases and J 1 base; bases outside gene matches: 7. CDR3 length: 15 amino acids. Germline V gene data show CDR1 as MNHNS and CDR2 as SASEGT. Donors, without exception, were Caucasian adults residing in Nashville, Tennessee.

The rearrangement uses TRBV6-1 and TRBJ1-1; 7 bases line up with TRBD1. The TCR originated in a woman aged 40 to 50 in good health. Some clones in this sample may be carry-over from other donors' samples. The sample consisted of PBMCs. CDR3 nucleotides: TGTGCCAGCAGTCCAACAGGGGCCTCGAACACTGAAGCTTTCTTT. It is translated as CASSPTGASNTEAFF.